This TCR beta chain came from a study of blood T cell repertoires in COVID-19. For the study at large: COVID-19 samples from acute and convalescent phases originated in the United States, Italy and Spain. The analysed material was cDNA or gDNA that came from T cells, B-cell-depleted T cells, or PBMCs.

Clones were sequenced by immunoSEQ multiplex PCR, and TCRdb holds only the in-frame ones, with some missing. This sample has under 350,000 clones, with about 88% found just once. This sequence originates from a young man with active or convalescent COVID-19. Sequencing was carried out using peripheral blood.

The CDR3 region is CAIRDSGNEQFF. DNA of the CDR3: TGTGCCATTCGGGACTCCGGCAATGAGCAGTTCTTC. J is TRBJ2-1 and V is TRBV10-3; weak D call: TRBD2 (6 bases). Between the trimmed V and J ends, which lost 9 bases and 6 bases, there was a span of 12 bases. There are 12 residues in the CDR3. In germline, CDR1 is ENHRY, CDR2 SYGVKD.